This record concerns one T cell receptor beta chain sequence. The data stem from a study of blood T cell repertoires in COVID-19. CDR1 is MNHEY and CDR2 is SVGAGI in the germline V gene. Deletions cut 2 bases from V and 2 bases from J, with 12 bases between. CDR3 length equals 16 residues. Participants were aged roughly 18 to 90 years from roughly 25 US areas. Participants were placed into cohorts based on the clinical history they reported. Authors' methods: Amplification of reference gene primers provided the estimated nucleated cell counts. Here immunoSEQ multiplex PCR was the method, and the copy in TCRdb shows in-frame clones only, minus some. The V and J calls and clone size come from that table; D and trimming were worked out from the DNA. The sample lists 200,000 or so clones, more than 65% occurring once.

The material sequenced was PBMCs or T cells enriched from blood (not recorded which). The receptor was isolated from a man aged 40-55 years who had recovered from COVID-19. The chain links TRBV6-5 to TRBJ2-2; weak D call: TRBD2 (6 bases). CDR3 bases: TGTGCCAGCAGTTACATTGGACTATTAAACACCGGGGAGCTGTTTTTT. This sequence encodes CASSYIGLLNTGELFF.